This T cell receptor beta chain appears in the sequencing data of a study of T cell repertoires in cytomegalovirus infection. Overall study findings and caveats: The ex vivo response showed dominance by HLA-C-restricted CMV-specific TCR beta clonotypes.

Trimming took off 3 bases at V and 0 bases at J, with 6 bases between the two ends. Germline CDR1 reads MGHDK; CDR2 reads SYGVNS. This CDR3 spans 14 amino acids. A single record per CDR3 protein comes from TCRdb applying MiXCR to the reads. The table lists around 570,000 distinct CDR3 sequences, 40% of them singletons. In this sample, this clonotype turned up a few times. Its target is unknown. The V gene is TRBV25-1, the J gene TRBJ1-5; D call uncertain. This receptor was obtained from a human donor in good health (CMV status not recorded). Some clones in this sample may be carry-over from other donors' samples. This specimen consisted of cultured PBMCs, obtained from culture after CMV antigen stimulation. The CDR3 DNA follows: TGTGCCAGCAGTGACAATTATAGCAATCAGCCCCAGCATTTT. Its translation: CASSDNYSNQPQHF.